The 29 T cell receptor beta chains reported below all come from one sample, sequenced in a study of CD8 T cells in ankylosing spondylitis. TCRdb itself ran the 5' RACE reads through MiXCR, one entry per CDR3 protein. The sample lists around 180,000 distinct CDR3 sequences, around a sixth occurring once. The sample comprised blood, either unsorted or a sorted T cell fraction (not recorded which). The source is a male donor aged 5 to 30 with ankylosing spondylitis or in good health (not recorded which).

This clonotype came up many times. V and J are TRBV5-6 and TRBJ1-5, with D possibly TRBD1 on 5 matching bases. V was pared by 4 bases and J by 0 bases, with 11 bases between. The germline V gene has CDR1 SGHDT and CDR2 YYEEEE. This CDR3 spans 15 amino acids. The CDR3 here is CASSPGRTSNQPQHF. CDR3 bases: TGTGCCAGCAGCCCGGGACGGACTAGCAATCAGCCCCAGCATTTT.

In its sample, this clonotype was seen many times. One end of the junction varies from germline; a read error may be responsible. This rearrangement joins TRBV10-3 to TRBJ2-1; 9 nucleotides match TRBD2. Germline V CDR1 and CDR2: ENHRY, SYGVKD. This CDR3 contains 16 residues. The CDR3 DNA sequence: TGTGCCATCAGTGTGAAGGGCGGGGGGGCTCAATTTGGGCGAGTCTTC. Protein sequence: CAISVKGGGAQFGRVF.

Here the CDR3 DNA reads TGTGCCAGCAGCTTAGACGAGCTTTTAAAGACCCAGTACTTC. Residues: CASSLDELLKTQYF. The genes are TRBV7-8 and TRBJ2-5; no definite D call. The CDR3 totals 14 residues. Germline CDR1 is SGHVS and CDR2 is FQNEAQ. V lost 1 base, J lost 6 bases, and 12 bases lay in between.

This clonotype came up many times. The chain joins TRBV5-1 to TRBJ1-6; D is ambiguous. V lost 1 base, J lost 5 bases, and 16 bases lay in between. CDR1 is SGHRS and CDR2 is YFSETQ in the germline V gene. The CDR3 covers 17 residues. The CDR3 bases are TGCGCCAGCAGCTTGTCTCCCGGCATTGTTAATAATTCACCCCTCCACTTT. Amino acids: CASSLSPGIVNNSPLHF. Variable domain in full (rest from reference TRBV5-1 and TRBJ1-6): KAGVTQTPRYLIKTRGQQVTLSCSPISGHRSVSWYQQTPGQGLQFLFEYFSETQRNKGNFPGRFSGRQFSNSRSEMNVSTLELGDSALYLCASSLSPGIVNNSPLHFGNGTRLTVT.

This clonotype was recorded many times. The genes are TRBV7-3 and TRBJ1-6, with no clear D. This CDR3 contains 13 residues. Germline V gives CDR1 SGHTA, CDR2 FQGTGA. The V and J ends lost 2 bases and 7 bases respectively, with 6 bases between them. Here the CDR3 DNA reads TGTGCCAGCAGCTTAGCCGGGAATTCACCCCTCCACTTT. Protein: CASSLAGNSPLHF.

This clonotype was detected ten times or more. V gene TRBV28 combines with J gene TRBJ2-7; D call uncertain. This CDR3 has 13 amino acids. Germline CDR1 is MDHEN and CDR2 is SYDVKM. V lost 6 bases and J 0 bases, leaving 9 bases between the germline ends. DNA for the CDR3: TGTGCCAGCAGAACACCTAGCTCCTACGAGCAGTACTTC. Protein product: CASRTPSSYEQYF.

This chain uses TRBV5-4 with TRBJ2-1; the D gene is possibly TRBD2 (5 bases). Per the germline V gene, CDR1 is SGHNT and CDR2 is YYREEE (reference sequence). The CDR3 consists of 14 residues. The V end lost 2 bases, the J end lost 7 bases, and 13 bases lay between the germline ends. CDR3 sequence: CASSFPVSGNEQFF. The CDR3 coding sequence is TGTGCCAGCAGCTTCCCAGTCTCGGGAAATGAGCAGTTCTTC.

The sample holds many counts of this clonotype. The V gene is TRBV12-3 or TRBV12-4, the J gene TRBJ1-1; possibly TRBD1 for D (6 bases). The V gene lost 2 bases and the J gene lost 1 base, with 8 bases spanning the gap. This CDR3 has 14 amino acids. The CDR3 DNA reads as TGTGCCAGCAGTTTAAAGGGGGGGAACACTGAAGCTTTCTTT. Its protein is CASSLKGGNTEAFF.

This clonotype was detected many times. V and J are TRBV5-1 and TRBJ2-4, with 9 bases aligning to TRBD2. Germline V gene data show CDR1 as SGHRS and CDR2 as YFSETQ. Unmatched junction bases numbered 2, after V lost 0 bases and J lost 1 base. The length of the CDR3 is 16 residues. CDR3 coding DNA: TGCGCCAGCAGCTTGGGGACTAGCGTGGCCAAAAACATTCAGTACTTC. This gives the protein CASSLGTSVAKNIQYF.

The chain has TRBV29-1 and TRBJ2-3; D is perhaps TRBD2 (6 bases). Trimming cost V 7 bases and J 2 bases, with 13 bases left between them. The CDR3 runs 13 residues. Germline-derived CDR1 and CDR2 are SQVTM and ANQGSEA. The CDR3 loop reads CSAGAGLTDTQYF. CDR3 in DNA: TGCAGCGCTGGAGCGGGCCTCACAGATACGCAGTATTTT.

This clonotype has a count of ten or more. V gene TRBV23-1 combines with J gene TRBJ2-1; D gene uncertain. TRBV23-1 is annotated as an ORF whose role is uncertain. The CDR3 contains 14 residues. V lost 0 bases, J lost 5 bases, and 8 bases lay in between. CDR3 loop: CASSQSPGHNEQFF. In DNA, the CDR3 is TGCGCCAGCAGTCAATCCCCTGGGCACAATGAGCAGTTCTTC.

This clonotype was recorded many times. This chain links TRBV29-1 with TRBJ2-1; D unresolved. This CDR3 spans 11 amino acids. V lost 4 bases, J lost 9 bases, and 10 bases lay in between. Germline V gene lookup returns CDR1 SQVTM and CDR2 ANQGSEA. The CDR3 here is CSVGWGGEQFF. The CDR3 coding sequence is TGCAGCGTTGGTTGGGGTGGTGAGCAGTTCTTC.

This clonotype was found many times. V usage is TRBV12-3 or TRBV12-4 and J usage is TRBJ2-1, with 9 bases identical to TRBD2. Trimming took 0 bases from V and 7 from J; bases not matched to a gene: 16. This CDR3 region has 19 residues. The CDR3 nucleotides read TGTGCCAGCAGTTTAGCCTCTCCCGGGCTAGCGGGAAAATTAAATGAGCAGTTCTTC. It is translated as CASSLASPGLAGKLNEQFF.

This clonotype was picked up many times. Mismatch with germline at one junction end may stem from a read error. V gene TRBV12-5 combines with J gene TRBJ1-4, with unresolved D. Germline lookup yields CDR1 LGHNT and CDR2 FRNRAP. The CDR3 extends over 11 amino acids. CDR3 bases: TGTTCTAGCCCCCCTCGGGAAAAACTGTTTTTT. Its translation: CSSPPREKLFF.

This clonotype was observed a few times. The chain uses TRBV19 and TRBJ1-5, with a possible D match to TRBD1 (5 bases). This CDR3 comprises 16 residues. The V gene's germline CDR1 is LNHDA and CDR2 SQIVND (reference sequence). V was pared by 7 bases and J by 1 base, with 17 bases between. The CDR3 sequence is CASTHPTPGSNQPQHF. In nucleotides, the CDR3 is TGTGCCAGTACCCATCCAACCCCAGGGAGCAATCAGCCCCAGCATTTT.

In its sample, this clonotype was seen many times. The genes are TRBV9 and TRBJ2-2; D might be TRBD2 (5 bases). The V and J ends lost 4 bases and 5 bases respectively, with 15 bases between them. This CDR3 has 15 amino acids. Germline V CDR1 and CDR2: SGDLS, YYNGEE. CDR3 in amino acids: CASSPELVFTGELFF. The DNA of the CDR3 is TGTGCCAGCAGCCCTGAACTAGTCTTTACCGGGGAGCTGTTTTTT.

The rearrangement joins TRBV23-1 to TRBJ2-1; 9 positions agree with TRBD1. Being an ORF, TRBV23-1 has a function that is uncertain. This CDR3 has 18 amino acids. The J segment lost 4 bases and the V segment lost 1 base, leaving 11 bases of the junction unmatched. The CDR3: CASSQFPGRDRAYNEQFF. DNA of the CDR3: TGCGCCAGCAGTCAATTCCCAGGACGGGACAGGGCTTACAATGAGCAGTTCTTC.

This clonotype was observed many times. The genes are TRBV6-2 or TRBV6-3 and TRBJ2-1; D not certain. V was pared by 2 bases and J by 5 bases, with 4 bases between. From germline, CDR1 is MNHEY and CDR2 SVGEGT. The CDR3 sequence is 12 residues long. CDR3 sequence reads: CASSYTDNEQFF. The CDR3 region has the DNA TGTGCCAGCAGTTACACGGACAATGAGCAGTTCTTC.

This clonotype was found many times. The chain couples TRBV10-3 to TRBJ2-5, with D perhaps TRBD2 (6 bases). This CDR3 is built from 12 residues. Germline CDR1 is ENHRY and CDR2 is SYGVKD. The ends were cut back, 3 bases at V and 4 bases at J, with 6 bases in the middle. The CDR3 is CAISDGGETQYF. DNA for the CDR3: TGTGCCATCAGTGACGGGGGAGAGACCCAGTACTTC.

This clonotype was counted at least ten times. The chain uses TRBV9 and TRBJ2-1; D uncertain. The CDR3 spans 16 residues. Trimming pared 1 base from V and 3 bases from J, leaving 14 bases between. Germline CDR1 is SGDLS and CDR2 is YYNGEE. CDR3 coding DNA: TGTGCCAGCAGCGTATCTGGGTCAGCGAACTACAATGAGCAGTTCTTC. It specifies CASSVSGSANYNEQFF.

The V call is TRBV7-8, the J call TRBJ1-6; TRBD1 matches 7 bases. With V trimmed by 2 bases and J by 9 bases, 7 bases remained unmatched. Germline V lookup: CDR1 SGHVS, CDR2 FQNEAQ. The CDR3 covers 15 residues. The chain's CDR3 is CASSLPDRVGSPLHF. The CDR3 DNA sequence: TGTGCCAGCAGCTTACCCGACAGGGTTGGTTCACCCCTCCACTTT.

This clonotype has only one observation. The CDR3 DNA is TGTGCCAGCAAGAGGTCGCGCGGCTACACCTTC. Its protein is CASKRSRGYTF. The chain couples TRBV2 to TRBJ1-2; D uncertain. V lost 7 bases and J lost 8, with 11 bases in between. The CDR3 spans 11 residues. The germline V gene encodes CDR1 SNHLY and CDR2 FYNNEI.

This clonotype was recorded many times. The V and J genes are TRBV4-1 and TRBJ1-1; 9 bases are shared with TRBD1. The trim removed 0 bases at V and 5 bases at J, leaving 4 bases unmatched. This CDR3 is 15 amino acids long. Germline V gives CDR1 MGHRA, CDR2 YSYEKL. The CDR3 coding sequence is TGCGCCAGCAGCCAAGAAGGGACAGGGTTAACTGAAGCTTTCTTT. This encodes CASSQEGTGLTEAFF.

In this sample, this clonotype turned up many times. V and J are TRBV18 and TRBJ2-4; D remains unclear. V lost 3 bases, J lost 0 bases, and 6 bases lay in between. CDR1 and CDR2 (germline): KGHSH, LQKENI. CDR3 length equals 14 residues. The CDR3 here is CASSPELAKNIQYF. In nucleotides, the CDR3 is TGTGCCAGCTCACCTGAACTAGCCAAAAACATTCAGTACTTC.

The chain couples TRBV20-1 to TRBJ2-6; D might be TRBD1 (6 bases). The CDR3 runs to 17 residues. Germline loops: CDR1 DFQATT, CDR2 SNEGSKA (reference sequence). Trimming took off 6 bases at V and 0 bases at J, with 18 bases between the two ends. In nucleotides, the CDR3 is TGCAGTGCCTATTCGACAGGTCTAGCCTCTGGGGCCAACGTCCTGACTTTC. Protein sequence: CSAYSTGLASGANVLTF.

This clonotype was recorded at least ten times. The V call is TRBV4-1, the J call TRBJ2-1; 10 bases are shared with TRBD2. Germline lookup yields CDR1 MGHRA and CDR2 YSYEKL. The J segment lost 4 bases and the V segment lost 1 base, leaving 4 bases of the junction unmatched. This CDR3 has 16 amino acids. CDR3 loop: CASSQGASGRYNEQFF. CDR3 bases: TGCGCCAGCAGCCAAGGGGCTAGCGGGAGATACAATGAGCAGTTCTTC.

There are many counts of this clonotype. A read error may produce the germline difference seen at one junction end. The V and J genes are TRBV5-1 and TRBJ2-1; 7 nucleotides match TRBD2. Germline V CDR1 and CDR2: SGHRS, YFSETQ. The CDR3 spans 14 residues. The CDR3 bases are TGTGCCAGCAGTTTTAGCGGGTCCTACAATGAGCAGTTCTTC. Its translation is CASSFSGSYNEQFF.

This clonotype was counted many times. The genes are TRBV20-1 and TRBJ2-1; D ambiguous. The length of the CDR3 is 13 residues. Trimming left V 3 bases short and J 10 bases short, with 16 bases between. The germline V gene has CDR1 DFQATT and CDR2 SNEGSKA (reference sequence). CDR3 coding DNA: TGCAGTGCTAGGGAGCCCCCGGGTGGGGAGCAGTTCTTC. As protein: CSAREPPGGEQFF.

This clonotype was counted at least ten times. At one end the junction does not follow the germline gene, possibly because of a read error. CDR3 DNA: TGTGCCAGTTCGAAGGCGGGGACAGGGCCTTATTGGTGGTCCTTC. This translates into CASSKAGTGPYWWSF. The chain is built from TRBV28 and TRBJ2-1; 9 bases are shared with TRBD1. This CDR3 has 15 residues. Looked up from germline, CDR1 is MDHEN and CDR2 is SYDVKM.